The next 4 T cell receptor beta chains were all read from a single sample in a study of coeliac disease. Produced via immunoSEQ multiplex PCR; TCRdb's table is partial and in-frame only. The sample shows thousands of clones, approximately 72% of them seen only once. The sequenced sample consisted of lamina propria lymphocytes from the gut. All receptors come from a man aged 25-40 years with celiac disease.

This clone appeared a single time. The chain uses TRBV5-4 and TRBJ2-7; 10 bases are shared with TRBD2. Trimming removed 4 bases from V and 7 bases from J; junction bases left unmatched: 5. The CDR3 totals 13 residues. Looked up from germline, CDR1 is SGHNT and CDR2 is YYREEE (reference sequence). The CDR3 spells CASSTSGNEEQYF. CDR3 in DNA: TGTGCCAGCAGCACTAGCGGGAACGAGGAGCAGTACTTC. The complete variable domain, with remaining parts taken from reference TRBV5-4 and TRBJ2-7, reads ETGVTQSPTHLIKTRGQQVTLRCSSQSGHNTVSWYQQALGQGPQFIFQYYREEENGRGNFPPRFSGLQFPNYSSELNVNALELDDSALYLCASSTSGNEEQYFGPGTRLTVT.

The table lists this clone with a count of one. The gene calls are TRBV5-1 and TRBJ1-2, with D possibly matching TRBD1 (5 bases). Germline V lookup: CDR1 SGHRS, CDR2 YFSETQ. V was pared by 5 bases and J by 6 bases, with 11 bases between. CDR3 size: 12 residues. CDR3 region: CASRAGSDGYTF. In DNA form, the CDR3 reads TGCGCCAGCAGGGCAGGGTCCGATGGCTACACCTTC.

V and J are TRBV27 and TRBJ2-7; TRBD2 might be the D (5 bases). This CDR3 contains 13 residues. The V and J ends lost 6 bases and 6 bases respectively, with 15 bases between them. From germline, CDR1 is MNHEY and CDR2 SMNVEV (reference sequence). CDR3 loop: CASRPRLSSEQYF. DNA of the CDR3: TGTGCCAGCAGACCCAGACTATCGTCCGAGCAGTACTTC.

V and J are TRBV11-3 and TRBJ2-1, with 10 positions matching TRBD2. The V segment lost 0 bases and the J segment 9 bases; nucleotides outside the gene matches: 11. Germline V gene data show CDR1 as SGHNT and CDR2 as YENEEA. CDR3 length equals 17 residues. This CDR3 reads CASSLDRGASGGSEQFF. In nucleotides, the CDR3 is TGTGCCAGCAGCTTAGATCGGGGGGCTAGCGGGGGTAGTGAGCAGTTCTTC.